The TCR beta chain under discussion was sequenced for a study of OX40 agonist ivuxolimab in advanced cancers. CDR3 length equals 20 residues. Germline CDR1 and CDR2: LGHNA and YSLEER. Trimming removed 0 bases from V and 1 base from J, with 24 bases in between. Clones were read by immunoSEQ multiplex PCR, and TCRdb kept only the in-frame ones, dropping some. The sample gives around 94,000 clones, more than 85% of which show up once; around 3.5% is in the top ten. The study sampled blood at baseline, cycle 4 day 1, and cycle 7 day 1. V usage is TRBV4-3 and J usage is TRBJ1-2; D is perhaps TRBD1 (6 bases). The input for sequencing was CD4+ or CD8+ T cells sorted from blood, taken in a trial of the OX40 agonist ivuxolimab. This receptor was obtained from an adult with an advanced solid tumor such as melanoma, head and neck, liver or kidney cancer. CDR3 DNA: TGCGCCAGCAGCCAAGATTTTCCGGAACCTGGGGCAGGGGATAACTATGGCTACACCTTC. The encoded protein is CASSQDFPEPGAGDNYGYTF.